Detailed here is one T cell receptor (beta chain). The antigen is undetermined. This specimen belongs to a study of T cell repertoires in cytomegalovirus infection. MiXCR, applied by TCRdb to the reads, yields one record per CDR3 protein. The table shows some 920,000 distinct CDR3 sequences, with 25% to 40% occurring only once. The source is a human donor in good health (CMV status not recorded). Some clones in this sample may be carry-over from other donors' samples. Sequenced material: cultured CD8+ T cells from PBMCs, taken from culture after CMV antigen stimulation.

The CDR3 loop reads CAISDGGGVQYF. DNA for the CDR3: TGTGCCATCAGTGATGGCGGTGGGGTTCAGTACTTC. This chain links TRBV10-3 with TRBJ2-4; D unclear. The V end lost 3 bases, the J end lost 11 bases, and 11 bases lay between the germline ends. In germline, CDR1 is ENHRY, CDR2 SYGVKD. The CDR3 has 12 residues.